Presented here are 8 T cell receptor beta chains from one specimen sequenced in a study of OX40 agonist ivuxolimab in advanced cancers. The library was built by means of the immunoSEQ multiplex PCR assay. Held by TCRdb, this immuneACCESS table contains in-frame sequences only and omits some clones. Under half of the omission traces to an unresolved V gene where checked; the cause of the rest is unknown. In all, the sample holds 48,000 or so clones, and 80% to 95% of those were seen once. Less than 7.5% of the sample comes from the top ten. The input for sequencing was CD4+ or CD8+ T cells sorted from blood, taken in a trial of the OX40 agonist ivuxolimab. The origin of the receptors is an adult with an advanced solid tumor such as melanoma, head and neck, liver or kidney cancer.

The V gene is TRBV27, the J gene TRBJ1-1, with unresolved D. Germline loops: CDR1 MNHEY, CDR2 SMNVEV (reference sequence). Trimming left V 10 bases short and J 4 bases short, with 7 bases between. This CDR3 is 10 amino acids long. The CDR3 nucleotides are TGTGCCACGGTGGGCACTGAAGCTTTCTTT. Encoded protein: CATVGTEAFF.

In its sample, this clone was seen once. V is TRBV7-9 and J is TRBJ2-2, with 8 bases matching TRBD1. This CDR3 is 16 amino acids long. V shed 3 bases, J shed 5 bases, and the junction held 8 bases outside the gene matches. Germline V CDR1 and CDR2: SEHNR, FQNEAQ (reference sequence). The CDR3 protein is CASSFGGRGRTGELFF. CDR3 sequence (DNA): TGTGCCAGCAGCTTCGGTGGCAGGGGGCGGACCGGGGAGCTGTTTTTT.

The chain is built from TRBV15 and TRBJ1-1; a possible D gene is TRBD1 (6 bases). This CDR3 comprises 16 residues. V lost 3 bases to trimming and J lost 1 base, with 15 bases between them. Per germline, CDR1 LNHNV and CDR2 YYDKDF (reference sequence). The CDR3 coding sequence is TGTGCCACCAGCAGTCCCGGACAGCGATGGAACACTGAAGCTTTCTTT. Its translation is CATSSPGQRWNTEAFF.

The gene calls are TRBV7-9 and TRBJ2-5; 15 positions match TRBD2. With V trimmed by 4 bases and J by 10 bases, 4 bases remained unmatched. CDR1 SEHNR and CDR2 FQNEAQ come from the germline V gene (reference sequence). The length of the CDR3 is 14 residues. The CDR3, as DNA: TGTGCCAGCAGCTACGGGACTAGCGGGGGGATCCAGTACTTC. Translating it yields CASSYGTSGGIQYF.

This clone was counted between two and nine times. The chain links TRBV9 to TRBJ1-6, with TRBD1 matching over 10 bases. Germline lookup yields CDR1 SGDLS and CDR2 YYNGEE. Trimming cost V 3 bases and J 10 bases; bases outside gene matches: 4. The CDR3 runs 14 residues. CDR3 region: CASSGRTGGSPLHF. Here the CDR3 DNA reads TGTGCCAGCAGCGGTCGGACAGGGGGATCACCCCTCCACTTT.

The chain joins TRBV30 to TRBJ1-4; 8 bases align to TRBD1. There are 14 residues in the CDR3. The ends lost 2 bases at V and 10 bases at J; junction bases unmatched: 9. Per germline, CDR1 GTSNPN and CDR2 SVGIG (reference sequence). CDR3 sequence (DNA): TGTGCCTGGAGTCAGGGACAGGTTCTCGGAAAACTGTTTTTT. It yields the protein CAWSQGQVLGKLFF. The full variable domain, in which reference TRBV30 and TRBJ1-4 provide the parts outside the CDR3, is SQTIHQWPATLVQPVGSPLSLECTVEGTSNPNLYWYRQAAGRGLQLLFYSVGIGQISSEVPQNLSASRPQDRQFILSSKKLLLSDSGFYLCAWSQGQVLGKLFFGSGTQLSVL.

The chain has TRBV2 and TRBJ2-7, with D perhaps matching TRBD1 or TRBD2 (5 bases each). V was trimmed by 6 bases and J by 5 bases, leaving 11 bases between them. Germline V gives CDR1 SNHLY, CDR2 FYNNEI. This CDR3 contains 12 residues. CDR3 nucleotides: TGTGCCAGCAGCACCCGAGGGGACGAGCAGTACTTC. It yields the protein CASSTRGDEQYF.

Written as DNA, the CDR3 is TGTGCCAGCAGCTCCGGGACTAGTGATGAGCAGTTCTTC. This codes for CASSSGTSDEQFF. The V and J genes are TRBV11-2 and TRBJ2-1, with 8 nucleotides matching TRBD2. The CDR3 is 13 residues long. CDR1 is SGHAT, CDR2 FQNNGV, per germline. V was clipped by 4 bases and J by 8 bases; unmatched bases: 4. The variable domain in full, completed from reference TRBV11-2 and TRBJ2-1, reads EAGVAQSPRYKIIEKRQSVAFWCNPISGHATLYWYQQILGQGPKLLIQFQNNGVVDDSQLPKDRFSAERLKGVDSTLKIQPAKLEDSAVYLCASSSGTSDEQFFGPGTRLTVL.